The source of this T cell receptor beta chain is a study of radiation and T cells in renal cell carcinoma. Study-level findings and limits: From baseline, blood top tumor clonotypes peaked at 2 weeks post-radiation.

The repertoire was sequenced with immunoSEQ multiplex PCR; TCRdb's copy has only in-frame clones and lacks some. The sample includes around 100,000 clones, roughly 84% of them seen just once. V was clipped by 0 bases and J by 2 bases, with 12 bases between them. This CDR3 spans 16 amino acids. Germline CDR1 is LNHNV and CDR2 is YYDKDF (reference sequence). Time point indicated: blood 4 weeks post-SBRT, at nephrectomy. The treatment denotes: 15 Gy SBRT to primary tumor, nephrectomy 4 weeks later. Serial blood draws occurred at baseline and 2 and 4 weeks post-SBRT. Comment on this clone: Its antigen is not identified.

Sequencing was performed on blood, taken from a patient whose treatment included radiotherapy and nephrectomy. The sequence derives from a man aged 60 to 75 with renal cell carcinoma. This rearrangement joins TRBV15 to TRBJ2-3; weak D call: TRBD2 (6 bases). The CDR3 reads CATSREGGWATDTQYF. Here the CDR3 DNA reads TGTGCCACCAGCAGAGAAGGAGGGTGGGCCACAGATACGCAGTATTTT.